The 27 T cell receptor beta chains below all came from one sample that was sequenced in a study of radiation and T cells in renal cell carcinoma. As to time point: baseline pretreatment blood. Treatment noted: 15 Gy SBRT to primary tumor, nephrectomy 4 weeks later. The table came from immunoSEQ multiplex PCR; TCRdb's copy has only in-frame clones and leaves some out. The sample contains 150,000 or so clones, 83% of which appear only once. Sequenced here: blood, sampled from a patient whose treatment included radiotherapy and nephrectomy. The receptor set was obtained from a woman aged 45-65 years with renal cell carcinoma.

This clone was observed once. CDR3 loop: CASNRAVGAHPREQYF. CDR3 nucleotides: TGTGCCAGCAACCGAGCAGTCGGGGCCCACCCCCGCGAGCAGTACTTC. The chain couples TRBV5-5 to TRBJ2-7, with D possibly called TRBD1 or TRBD2 (5 bases each). The CDR3 has 16 residues. V gave up 6 bases and J gave up 6 bases, with 25 bases separating them. CDR1 and CDR2 from the germline V gene are SGHKS and YYEKEE (reference sequence).

There are many counts of this clone. V is TRBV25-1 and J is TRBJ1-6, with 8 bases matching TRBD1. The CDR3 covers 13 residues. CDR1 is MGHDK and CDR2 is SYGVNS in the germline V gene. V was pared by 7 bases and J by 7 bases, with 3 bases of the junction left unmatched. Here the CDR3 DNA reads TGTGCCAGCACCAGACAGGGGAATTCACCCCTCCACTTT. Translation gives CASTRQGNSPLHF.

This sequence joins TRBV7-9 and TRBJ2-7, with 14 positions matching TRBD2. Germline-derived CDR1 and CDR2 are SEHNR and FQNEAQ (reference sequence). This CDR3 region has 16 residues. V shed 5 bases, J shed 4 bases, and the junction held 7 bases outside the gene matches. DNA of the CDR3: TGTGCCAGCAGCACGACTAGCGGGGGGGCCCCATACGAGCAGTACTTC. This codes for CASSTTSGGAPYEQYF.

V and J are TRBV9 and TRBJ2-7; possibly TRBD1 or TRBD2 for D (5 bases each). CDR1 SGDLS and CDR2 YYNGEE come from the germline V gene. Trimming shortened V by 0 bases and J by 2 bases, and 9 bases separated the two germline ends. The CDR3 extends over 14 amino acids. DNA of the CDR3: TGTGCCAGCAGCGTAGGAGGGACGACCTACGAGCAGTACTTC. Amino acids: CASSVGGTTYEQYF.

The rearrangement uses TRBV6-5 and TRBJ2-7; 7 bases align to TRBD1. The CDR3 is 13 residues long. V was pared by 6 bases and J by 4 bases, with 6 bases of the junction left unmatched. CDR1 is MNHEY and CDR2 is SVGAGI in the germline V gene. CDR3 nucleotides: TGTGCCAGCAGCCTGACAGGGAGTTACGAGCAGTACTTC. As protein: CASSLTGSYEQYF.

V is TRBV10-3 and J is TRBJ1-5; no reliable D call. V gave up 6 bases and J gave up 2 bases, with 11 bases separating them. The CDR3 is made up of 14 amino acids. Germline V gene sequence: CDR1 ENHRY, CDR2 SYGVKD. The CDR3 DNA follows: TGTGCCATCAGCCGGGGAGGCGGCAATCAGCCCCAGCATTTT. Translation: CAISRGGGNQPQHF.

Regarding this clone: The germline gene is not matched at one end of the junction; a read error may be the cause. V gene TRBV7-9 combines with J gene TRBJ2-7; 9 bases are shared with TRBD2. The CDR3 is 15 amino acids. The germline V gene has CDR1 SEHNR and CDR2 FQNEAQ (reference sequence). CDR3 residues: CASSIAGVIAYEQYF. The CDR3 nucleotides are TGTGCCAGCAGCATAGCGGGGGTGATTGCCTACGAGCAGTACTTC.

The rearrangement uses TRBV28 and TRBJ1-2; no firm D call. CDR1 and CDR2 from the germline V gene are MDHEN and SYDVKM. This CDR3 is 10 amino acids long. Here the CDR3 reads CASGNYGYTF. DNA of the CDR3: TGTGCAAGCGGTAACTATGGCTACACCTTC.

This clone was counted between two and nine times. The rearrangement joins TRBV7-9 to TRBJ1-2, with D tentatively TRBD1 (5 bases). Germline V gives CDR1 SEHNR, CDR2 FQNEAQ (reference sequence). Trimming shortened V by 2 bases and J by 4 bases, and 11 bases separated the two germline ends. The CDR3 extends over 14 amino acids. CDR3 sequence: CASSLWDERYGYTF. In DNA form, the CDR3 reads TGTGCCAGCAGCTTATGGGACGAACGCTATGGCTACACCTTC.

This chain uses TRBV5-4 with TRBJ2-6, with D unresolved. This CDR3 spans 15 amino acids. Trimming shortened V by 0 bases and J by 4 bases, and 8 bases separated the two germline ends. The germline CDR1 and CDR2 sequences are SGHNT and YYREEE (reference sequence). CDR3 sequence reads: CASSLGHVGANVLTF. The CDR3 DNA sequence: TGTGCCAGCAGCTTGGGGCACGTGGGGGCCAACGTCCTGACTTTC.

This sequence joins TRBV7-8 and TRBJ1-6; D might be TRBD1 (6 bases). Germline V gives CDR1 SGHVS, CDR2 FQNEAQ. Trimming left V 7 bases short and J 5 bases short, with 9 bases between. CDR3 length: 13 amino acids. CDR3 loop: CASNREHNSPLHF. DNA of the CDR3: TGTGCCAGCAACAGGGAGCATAATTCACCCCTCCACTTT.

There are a few counts of this clone. The gene calls are TRBV30 and TRBJ1-5; a weak D match, TRBD1 (5 bases). Germline assignment: CDR1 GTSNPN and CDR2 SVGIG (reference sequence). Trimming shortened V by 5 bases and J by 5 bases, and 13 bases separated the two germline ends. The CDR3 covers 13 residues. This chain's CDR3 is CAWGSGLYQPQHF. CDR3 coding DNA: TGTGCCTGGGGTTCAGGGCTATATCAGCCCCAGCATTTT.

The chain recombines TRBV4-3 with TRBJ1-3; no clear D gene. CDR3 length: 16 amino acids. CDR1 and CDR2 from the germline V gene are LGHNA and YSLEER. V shed 1 base and J shed 0 bases, with 10 bases lying between them. Written as DNA, the CDR3 is TGCGCCAGCAGCCAAGGATCACCCAGCTCTGGAAACACCATATATTTT. This translates into CASSQGSPSSGNTIYF.

The genes are TRBV11-2 and TRBJ1-4, with D hard to call. Trimming shortened V by 6 bases and J by 6 bases, and 5 bases separated the two germline ends. The CDR3 has 11 residues. Germline values: CDR1 SGHAT, CDR2 FQNNGV. The CDR3 coding sequence is TGTGCCAGCAGTTCCTATGAAAAACTGTTTTTT. The encoded protein is CASSSYEKLFF.

The chain links TRBV18 to TRBJ1-5; TRBD1 might be the D (5 bases). CDR1 and CDR2 from the germline V gene are KGHSH and LQKENI. The CDR3 extends over 15 amino acids. Deletions cut 6 bases from V and 3 bases from J, with 15 bases between. The CDR3 nucleotides read TGTGCCAGCTCCTACTCCGGGGGGTCCAATCAGCCCCAGCATTTT. Its translation: CASSYSGGSNQPQHF.

This chain uses TRBV11-2 with TRBJ2-2; TRBD1 aligns across 7 bases. V lost 6 bases to trimming and J lost 7 bases; unmatched junction nucleotides: 8. The CDR3 covers 14 residues. CDR1 is SGHAT and CDR2 is FQNNGV in the germline V gene. This chain's CDR3 is CASSPQGTGGELFF. CDR3 DNA sequence: TGTGCCAGCAGTCCACAGGGGACGGGCGGGGAGCTGTTTTTT. Variable domain in full (rest from reference TRBV11-2 and TRBJ2-2): EAGVAQSPRYKIIEKRQSVAFWCNPISGHATLYWYQQILGQGPKLLIQFQNNGVVDDSQLPKDRFSAERLKGVDSTLKIQPAKLEDSAVYLCASSPQGTGGELFFGEGSRLTVL.

Comment on this clone: At one of its ends the junction is not consistent with the germline gene, which may arise from a read error. The DNA of the CDR3 is TGTGCCAGCACTTTACCCGAGGGTGGGGAGACCCAGTACTTC. Translating it yields CASTLPEGGETQYF. This chain uses TRBV28 with TRBJ2-5, with D possibly being TRBD2 (5 bases). The germline CDR1 and CDR2 sequences are MDHEN and SYDVKM. This CDR3 spans 14 amino acids. The whole variable domain, filled in from reference TRBV28 and TRBJ2-5, reads DVKVTQSSRYLVKRTGEKVFLECVQDMDHENMFWYRQDPGLGLRLIYFSYDVKMKEKGDIPEGYSVSREKKERFSLILESASTNQTSMYLCASTLPEGGETQYFGPGTRLLVL.

The J gene is TRBJ2-5, the V gene TRBV30; D uncertain. Germline-derived CDR1 and CDR2 are GTSNPN and SVGIG (reference sequence). This CDR3 region has 14 residues. Trimming left V 8 bases short and J 5 bases short, with 21 bases between. The CDR3 spells CASSLAGHRETQYF. For the CDR3, the DNA is TGTGCCAGCAGCTTGGCCGGGCACCGGGAGACCCAGTACTTC.

V is TRBV18 and J is TRBJ2-7; D tentatively reads TRBD1 or TRBD2 (5 bases each). CDR1 KGHSH and CDR2 LQKENI come from the germline V gene. With 3 bases removed from V and 3 bases from J, the gap between germline ends came to 12 bases. The CDR3 contains 14 residues. CDR3 region: CASSPRDGLYEQYF. CDR3 nucleotide sequence: TGTGCCAGCTCACCCAGGGACGGACTCTACGAGCAGTACTTC.

The chain couples TRBV5-1 to TRBJ1-2; D gene ambiguous. CDR3 length: 14 amino acids. Trimming removed 0 bases from V and 4 bases from J, with 10 bases in between. Looked up from germline, CDR1 is SGHRS and CDR2 is YFSETQ. The CDR3 DNA is TGCGCCAGCAGCTTGGGAGACAAGGGCTATGGCTACACCTTC. It translates to CASSLGDKGYGYTF.

This rearrangement joins TRBV10-2 to TRBJ2-7; TRBD2 matches 12 bases. The CDR3 loop spans 16 amino acids. Germline values: CDR1 WSHSY, CDR2 SAAADI. J was trimmed by 4 bases and V by 6 bases; bases with no gene match: 10. The CDR3 region is CASRASGGAGIYEQYF. CDR3 nucleotides: TGCGCCAGCAGGGCTAGCGGGGGGGCCGGGATTTACGAGCAGTACTTC.

This chain joins TRBV30 and TRBJ2-5, with TRBD1 as a possible D gene (7 bases). Between the trimmed V and J ends, which lost 2 bases and 5 bases, there was a span of 15 bases. Germline V gene data show CDR1 as GTSNPN and CDR2 as SVGIG (reference sequence). This CDR3 comprises 14 residues. CDR3 nucleotides: TGTGCCTGGAGTTCAGGGGGACGGGGGGAGACCCAGTACTTC. This codes for CAWSSGGRGETQYF.

The chain uses TRBV14 and TRBJ2-7; D is undetermined. The CDR3 runs to 16 residues. Trimming cost V 0 bases and J 0 bases, with 12 bases left between them. Per the germline V gene, CDR1 is SGHDN and CDR2 is FVKESK. The CDR3 bases are TGTGCCAGCAGCCAAGATCGGGTCAGGAGCTCCTACGAGCAGTACTTC. Translating it yields CASSQDRVRSSYEQYF.

The rearrangement joins TRBV9 to TRBJ2-7, with 11 bases lining up with TRBD1. Germline trimming cut 4 bases from V and 7 bases from J; bases unmatched to any gene: 7. Germline V gene lookup returns CDR1 SGDLS and CDR2 YYNGEE. This CDR3 is 14 amino acids long. The CDR3 is CASSRDRGNGEQYF. Written as DNA, the CDR3 is TGTGCCAGCAGCCGGGACAGGGGGAATGGTGAGCAGTACTTC.

This clone appeared a single time. The V call is TRBV6-6, the J call TRBJ1-2; no firm D call. The length of the CDR3 is 13 residues. Trimming took 2 bases from V and 3 from J, leaving 7 bases between them. Germline values: CDR1 MNHNY, CDR2 SVGAGI (reference sequence). CDR3 coding DNA: TGTGCCAGCAGTTACGGCCAGGACTATGGCTACACCTTC. It yields the protein CASSYGQDYGYTF.

The genes are TRBV7-2 and TRBJ2-1; 13 bases match TRBD2. The CDR3 has 16 amino acids. Germline values: CDR1 SGHTA, CDR2 FQGNSA. V lost 3 bases and J lost 7; bases outside the gene matches: 6. Here the CDR3 DNA reads TGTGCCAGCAGCTTCACTAGCGGGGGGGCGAAAAATGAGCAGTTCTTC. This translates into CASSFTSGGAKNEQFF.

Concerning this clone itself: Other DNA sequences in the sample encode the same CDR3. The chain recombines TRBV2 with TRBJ1-2, with D hard to call. Germline CDR1 is SNHLY and CDR2 is FYNNEI. V was shortened by 2 bases and J by 2 bases, with 6 bases between the two germline ends. The CDR3 contains 13 residues. This CDR3 reads CASSERSNYGYTF. The CDR3 nucleotides are TGTGCCAGCAGTGAACGGAGCAACTATGGCTACACCTTC.